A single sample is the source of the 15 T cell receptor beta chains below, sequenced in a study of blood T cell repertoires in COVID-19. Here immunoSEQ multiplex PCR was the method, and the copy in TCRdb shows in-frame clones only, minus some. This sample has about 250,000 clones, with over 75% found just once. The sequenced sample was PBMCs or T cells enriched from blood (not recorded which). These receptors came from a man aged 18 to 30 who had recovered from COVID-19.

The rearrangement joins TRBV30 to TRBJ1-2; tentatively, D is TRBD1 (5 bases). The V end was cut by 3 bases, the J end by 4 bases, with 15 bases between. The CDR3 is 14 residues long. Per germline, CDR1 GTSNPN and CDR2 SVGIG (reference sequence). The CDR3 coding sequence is TGTGCCTGGAGCCTGGGGCACCCGGCCTATGGCTACACCTTC. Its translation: CAWSLGHPAYGYTF. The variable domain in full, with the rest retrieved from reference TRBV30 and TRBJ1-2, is SQTIHQWPATLVQPVGSPLSLECTVEGTSNPNLYWYRQAAGRGLQLLFYSVGIGQISSEVPQNLSASRPQDRQFILSSKKLLLSDSGFYLCAWSLGHPAYGYTFGSGTRLTVV.

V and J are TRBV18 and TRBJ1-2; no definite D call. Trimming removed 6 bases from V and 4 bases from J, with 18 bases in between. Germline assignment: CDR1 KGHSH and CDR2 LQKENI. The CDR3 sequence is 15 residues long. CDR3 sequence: CASSQISQVVYGYTF. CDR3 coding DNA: TGTGCCAGCTCCCAGATTTCGCAGGTGGTCTATGGCTACACCTTC.

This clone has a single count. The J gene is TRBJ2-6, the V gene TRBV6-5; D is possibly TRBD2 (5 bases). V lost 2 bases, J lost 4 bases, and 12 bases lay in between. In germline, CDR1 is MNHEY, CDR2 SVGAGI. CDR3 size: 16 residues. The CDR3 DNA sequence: TGTGCCAGCAGTTACCAGTCCAGGAGGGGGGCCAACGTCCTGACTTTC. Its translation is CASSYQSRRGANVLTF.

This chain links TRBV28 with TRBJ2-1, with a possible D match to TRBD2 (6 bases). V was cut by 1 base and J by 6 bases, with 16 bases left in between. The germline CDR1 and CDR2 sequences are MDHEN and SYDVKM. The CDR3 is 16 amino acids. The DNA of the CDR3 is TGTGCCAGCAGTTTATTCAAGGCGGGGAGAGGCAATGAGCAGTTCTTC. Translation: CASSLFKAGRGNEQFF.

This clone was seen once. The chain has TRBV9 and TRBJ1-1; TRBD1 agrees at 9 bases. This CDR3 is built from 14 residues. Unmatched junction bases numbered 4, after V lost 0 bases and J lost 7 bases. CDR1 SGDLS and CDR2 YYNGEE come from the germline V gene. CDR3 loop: CASSVGDRASEAFF. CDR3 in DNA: TGTGCCAGCAGCGTAGGGGACAGGGCTAGTGAAGCTTTCTTT.

The CDR3 DNA follows: TGTGCCAGCAGCAGCGGGGCGTTAGATGGCTACACCTTC. Translated, it gives CASSSGALDGYTF. The rearrangement joins TRBV7-9 to TRBJ1-2, with D perhaps matching TRBD1 (5 bases). V gave up 5 bases and J gave up 6 bases, with 13 bases separating them. CDR3 length: 13 residues. Per the germline V gene, CDR1 is SEHNR and CDR2 is FQNEAQ (reference sequence).

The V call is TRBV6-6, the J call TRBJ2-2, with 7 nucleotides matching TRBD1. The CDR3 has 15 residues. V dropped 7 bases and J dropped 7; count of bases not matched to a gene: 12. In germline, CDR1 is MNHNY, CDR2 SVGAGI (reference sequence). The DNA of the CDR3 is TGTGCCAGCACCTTGGACAGGATCGGGAACGGGGAGCTGTTTTTT. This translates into CASTLDRIGNGELFF.

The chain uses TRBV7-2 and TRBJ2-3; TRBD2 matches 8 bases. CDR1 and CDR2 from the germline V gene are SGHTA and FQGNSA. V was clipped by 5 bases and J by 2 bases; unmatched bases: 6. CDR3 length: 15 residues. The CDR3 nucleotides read TGTGCCAGCAGCGGAGCACTAGCGGCCACAGATACGCAGTATTTT. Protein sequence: CASSGALAATDTQYF.

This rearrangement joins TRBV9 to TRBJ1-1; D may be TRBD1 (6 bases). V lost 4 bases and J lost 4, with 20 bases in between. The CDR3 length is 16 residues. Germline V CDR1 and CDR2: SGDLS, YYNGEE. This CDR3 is CASSPGPKGGITEAFF. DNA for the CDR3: TGTGCCAGCAGCCCCGGGCCTAAAGGGGGTATCACTGAAGCTTTCTTT. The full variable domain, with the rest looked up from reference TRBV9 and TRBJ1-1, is DSGVTQTPKHLITATGQRVTLRCSPRSGDLSVYWYQQSLDQGLQFLIQYYNGEERAKGNILERFSAQQFPDLHSELNLSSLELGDSALYFCASSPGPKGGITEAFFGQGTRLTVV.

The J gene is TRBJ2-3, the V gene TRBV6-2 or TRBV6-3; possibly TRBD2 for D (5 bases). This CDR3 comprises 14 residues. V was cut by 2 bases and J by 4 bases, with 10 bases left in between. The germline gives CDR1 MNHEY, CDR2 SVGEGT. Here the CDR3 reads CASSYPSSADTQYF. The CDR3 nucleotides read TGTGCCAGCAGTTACCCTAGCTCAGCAGATACGCAGTATTTT.

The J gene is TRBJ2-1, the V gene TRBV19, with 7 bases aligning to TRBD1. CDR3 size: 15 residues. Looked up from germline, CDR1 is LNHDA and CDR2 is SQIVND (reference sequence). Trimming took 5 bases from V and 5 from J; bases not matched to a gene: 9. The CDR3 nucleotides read TGTGCCAGTAGTCCCGTCCCGGGACAGAACAATGAGCAGTTCTTC. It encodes CASSPVPGQNNEQFF.

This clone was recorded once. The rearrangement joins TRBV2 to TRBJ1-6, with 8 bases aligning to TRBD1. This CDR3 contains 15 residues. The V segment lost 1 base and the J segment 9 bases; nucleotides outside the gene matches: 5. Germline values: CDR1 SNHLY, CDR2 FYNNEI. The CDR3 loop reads CASSEGGRGLSPLHF. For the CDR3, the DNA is TGTGCCAGCAGTGAAGGGGGCAGGGGGCTTTCACCCCTCCACTTT.

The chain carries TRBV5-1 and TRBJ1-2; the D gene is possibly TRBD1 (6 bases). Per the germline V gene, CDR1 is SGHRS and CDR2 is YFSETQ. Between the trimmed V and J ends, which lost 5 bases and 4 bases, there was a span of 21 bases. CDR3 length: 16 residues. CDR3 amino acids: CASRLRGVGSIYGYTF. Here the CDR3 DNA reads TGCGCCAGCAGGCTCAGGGGAGTCGGCTCTATCTATGGCTACACCTTC.

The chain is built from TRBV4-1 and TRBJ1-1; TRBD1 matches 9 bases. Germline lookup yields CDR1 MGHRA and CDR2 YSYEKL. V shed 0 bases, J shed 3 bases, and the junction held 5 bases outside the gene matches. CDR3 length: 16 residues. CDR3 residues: CASSQEGQGADTEAFF. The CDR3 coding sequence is TGCGCCAGCAGCCAAGAGGGACAGGGAGCGGACACTGAAGCTTTCTTT.

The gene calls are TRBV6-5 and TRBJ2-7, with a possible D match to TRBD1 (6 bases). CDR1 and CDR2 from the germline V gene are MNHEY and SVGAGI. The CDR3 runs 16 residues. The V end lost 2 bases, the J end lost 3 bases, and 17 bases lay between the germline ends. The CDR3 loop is CASSYNAPQGNYEQYF. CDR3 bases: TGTGCCAGCAGTTACAATGCTCCCCAGGGGAACTACGAGCAGTACTTC.